Shown below are 16 T cell receptor beta chains from a single sample sequenced in a study of human T cells and chemical hapten exposure. Unfractionated whole blood was the source of the extracted total RNA. TCRdb independently ran MiXCR on the 5' RACE reads; one entry per CDR3 protein. The sample records approximately 81,000 distinct CDR3 sequences, about 8.4% being singletons. These receptors all come from a male donor in good health.

This clonotype was detected many times. CDR3 coding DNA: TGTGCCAGCAGAAGACTAGCAGAAAGCACAGATACGCAGTATTTT. This translates into CASRRLAESTDTQYF. The chain carries TRBV7-6 and TRBJ2-3; 7 nucleotides align to TRBD2. The CDR3 covers 15 residues. Unmatched junction bases numbered 6, after V lost 6 bases and J lost 0 bases. Germline V gene data show CDR1 as SGHVS and CDR2 as FNYEAQ.

This clonotype showed up just a few times. The genes are TRBV11-2 and TRBJ1-6, with TRBD1 identical over 7 bases. This CDR3 has 15 amino acids. Germline CDR1 reads SGHAT; CDR2 reads FQNNGV. Trimming took 6 bases from V and 8 from J; bases not matched to a gene: 10. The CDR3 sequence: CASRLHRGADSPLHF. CDR3 sequence (DNA): TGTGCCAGCAGGTTACACAGGGGAGCGGATTCACCCCTCCACTTT.

The sample holds many counts of this clonotype. This sequence joins TRBV10-2 and TRBJ2-3; no clear D. The CDR3 is 12 residues long. Trimming took off 0 bases at V and 5 bases at J, with 3 bases between the two ends. The germline gives CDR1 WSHSY, CDR2 SAAADI. In nucleotides, the CDR3 is TGCGCCAGCAGTGAGTCGGGAGATACGCAGTATTTT. Amino acids: CASSESGDTQYF.

This clonotype was seen only a few times. The V and J genes are TRBV18 and TRBJ2-1; 10 nucleotides match TRBD1. V was pared by 1 base and J by 9 bases, with 3 bases of the junction left unmatched. CDR3 length: 14 residues. Germline V CDR1 and CDR2: KGHSH, LQKENI. The CDR3 region is CASSPLGQGGEQFF. DNA for the CDR3: TGTGCCAGCTCACCACTAGGACAGGGGGGTGAGCAGTTCTTC.

This chain uses TRBV3-1 with TRBJ2-1; perhaps TRBD1 as D (5 bases). Germline V gives CDR1 LGHDT, CDR2 YNNKEL (reference sequence). The length of the CDR3 is 14 residues. V lost 2 bases and J 4 bases, leaving 9 bases between the germline ends. In DNA, the CDR3 is TGTGCCAGCAGCCAACCACGACAGTACAATGAGCAGTTCTTC. Its protein is CASSQPRQYNEQFF.

This clonotype was seen once. The V gene is TRBV29-1, the J gene TRBJ2-5; TRBD2 matches at 9 bases. CDR1 and CDR2 (germline): SQVTM, ANQGSEA. V shed 3 bases and J 4 bases; nucleotides not matched to a gene: 9. The CDR3 length is 15 residues. CDR3 sequence reads: CSVELAGPTVETQYF. In nucleotides, the CDR3 is TGCAGCGTTGAGCTAGCGGGACCGACGGTAGAGACCCAGTACTTC.

This clonotype has a count of ten or more. The chain couples TRBV6-4 to TRBJ2-1; D gene ambiguous. Germline V gene sequence: CDR1 MRHNA, CDR2 SNTAGT. Trimming left V 4 bases short and J 2 bases short, with 12 bases between. The CDR3 has 15 residues. CDR3 residues: CASSATPETYNEQFF. In DNA, the CDR3 is TGTGCCAGCAGTGCCACTCCTGAAACCTACAATGAGCAGTTCTTC.

The sample holds many counts of this clonotype. The chain links TRBV9 to TRBJ2-3, with D possibly TRBD2 on 5 matching bases. V lost 4 bases, J lost 1 base, and 31 bases lay in between. This CDR3 is 21 amino acids long. The germline V gene encodes CDR1 SGDLS and CDR2 YYNGEE. In nucleotides, the CDR3 is TGTGCCAGCAGCCCACTAAGGACTTCTGCCGGCCACTCCGCCGGCACAGATACGCAGTATTTT. As protein: CASSPLRTSAGHSAGTDTQYF.

This clonotype was picked up a small number of times. DNA of the CDR3: TGCAGCGTACCCCGGGACAGTGTCGCAGATACGCAGTATTTT. It encodes CSVPRDSVADTQYF. The rearrangement uses TRBV29-1 and TRBJ2-3; 7 bases match TRBD1. The germline V gene has CDR1 SQVTM and CDR2 ANQGSEA. CDR3 length: 14 amino acids. The V gene end was trimmed by 6 bases and the J gene end by 4 bases; junction bases not matched to a gene: 10.

In this sample, this clonotype turned up many times. The rearrangement joins TRBV7-2 to TRBJ1-4, with 7 bases matching TRBD1. The germline gives CDR1 SGHTA, CDR2 FQGNSA. V shed 1 base, J shed 10 bases, and the junction held 9 bases outside the gene matches. This CDR3 comprises 15 residues. The CDR3 coding sequence is TGTGCCAGCAGCTTAGGGGATCGGGACAGAGGAAAACTGTTTTTT. It translates to CASSLGDRDRGKLFF. The full variable domain, rest sourced from reference TRBV7-2 and TRBJ1-4, is GAGVSQSPSNKVTEKGKDVELRCDPISGHTALYWYRQSLGQGLEFLIYFQGNSAPDKSGLPSDRFSAERTGGSVSTLTIQRTQQEDSAVYLCASSLGDRDRGKLFFGSGTQLSVL.

The chain has TRBV27 and TRBJ2-7, with D tentatively TRBD1 (6 bases). The CDR3 totals 16 residues. Germline lookup yields CDR1 MNHEY and CDR2 SMNVEV (reference sequence). The V end lost 5 bases, the J end lost 1 base, and 18 bases lay between the germline ends. The CDR3 region is CASSPQSGEPSYEQYF. CDR3 DNA sequence: TGTGCCAGCAGTCCCCAGTCAGGGGAACCGTCCTACGAGCAGTACTTC.

The chain uses TRBV20-1 and TRBJ2-7; a weak D match, TRBD1 (5 bases). Germline V gives CDR1 DFQATT, CDR2 SNEGSKA (reference sequence). There are 13 residues in the CDR3. V was trimmed by 3 bases and J by 1 base, leaving 10 bases between them. The DNA for the CDR3 is TGCAGTGCTAGTGGGGCCTCTTCCTACGAGCAGTACTTC. Translated: CSASGASSYEQYF.

This clonotype has at least ten counts. The chain is built from TRBV4-1 and TRBJ2-5; D gene unclear. Trimming took 0 bases from V and 1 from J, leaving 9 bases between them. The CDR3 length is 15 residues. Per the germline V gene, CDR1 is MGHRA and CDR2 is YSYEKL. CDR3 sequence reads: CASSQDTALQETQYF. CDR3 bases: TGCGCCAGCAGCCAAGATACGGCCCTCCAAGAGACCCAGTACTTC.

About this clonotype: This may stem from a read error, because a much larger clone lies one nucleotide away. This chain connects TRBV14 to TRBJ2-4; 8 bases line up with TRBD1. The CDR3 contains 14 residues. Looked up from germline, CDR1 is SGHDN and CDR2 is FVKESK. The DNA of the CDR3 is TGTGCCGGCAGCCAGGGGGCTGCCAAAAACATTCAGTACTTC. Amino acid sequence: CAGSQGAAKNIQYF.

There are many counts of this clonotype. The rearrangement joins TRBV15 to TRBJ2-7; D may match TRBD1 or TRBD2 (5 bases each). CDR3 length equals 15 residues. Trimming took off 0 bases at V and 0 bases at J, with 9 bases between the two ends. From germline, CDR1 is LNHNV and CDR2 YYDKDF (reference sequence). The DNA of the CDR3 is TGTGCCACCAGCAGAGATAACGGGGCCTCCTACGAGCAGTACTTC. Translating gives CATSRDNGASYEQYF.

This clonotype was seen at least ten times. The genes are TRBV19 and TRBJ2-7; D might be TRBD1 (5 bases). The ends were cut back, 3 bases at V and 4 bases at J, with 16 bases in the middle. The length of the CDR3 is 15 residues. The germline V gene has CDR1 LNHDA and CDR2 SQIVND (reference sequence). CDR3 sequence reads: CASSIGQGPFYEQYF. CDR3 nucleotides: TGTGCCAGTAGTATCGGGCAGGGCCCCTTTTACGAGCAGTACTTC. The entire variable domain, with the rest obtained from reference TRBV19 and TRBJ2-7, is as follows: DGGITQSPKYLFRKEGQNVTLSCEQNLNHDAMYWYRQDPGQGLRLIYYSQIVNDFQKGDIAEGYSVSREKKESFPLTVTSAQKNPTAFYLCASSIGQGPFYEQYFGPGTRLTVT.